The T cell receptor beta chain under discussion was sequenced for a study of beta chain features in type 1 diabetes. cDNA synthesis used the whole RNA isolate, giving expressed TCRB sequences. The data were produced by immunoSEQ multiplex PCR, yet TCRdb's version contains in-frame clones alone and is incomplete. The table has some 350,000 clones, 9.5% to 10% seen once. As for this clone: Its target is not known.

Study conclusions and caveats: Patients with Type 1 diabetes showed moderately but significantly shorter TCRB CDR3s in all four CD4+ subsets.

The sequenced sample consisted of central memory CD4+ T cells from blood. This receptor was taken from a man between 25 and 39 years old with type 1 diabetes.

The CDR3 nucleotides are TGCGCCAGCAGGTGGTGGGGGAACGAGCAGTACTTC. Its protein product is CASRWWGNEQYF. The chain is built from TRBV4-1 and TRBJ2-7; D possibly uses TRBD1 or TRBD2 (5 bases each). Per germline, CDR1 MGHRA and CDR2 YSYEKL. With 6 bases removed from V and 5 bases from J, the gap between germline ends came to 11 bases. This CDR3 has 12 amino acids.